A single sample is the source of the 13 T cell receptor beta chains below, sequenced in a study of cytomegalovirus exposure and HLA in healthy donors. Primers included in the PCR were 60 Vbeta and 13 Jbeta primers. Repertoires were generated with immunoSEQ multiplex PCR, while TCRdb's copy carries only in-frame clones and drops some. The table includes around 140,000 clones, approximately 80% detected once. The sequencing input was PBMCs. The receptors stem from a woman aged 40 to 50 in good health and CMV-seronegative.

V usage is TRBV5-5 and J usage is TRBJ2-7, with D perhaps matching TRBD2 (7 bases). The CDR3 runs 16 residues. Per germline, CDR1 SGHKS and CDR2 YYEKEE (reference sequence). V was clipped by 4 bases and J by 0 bases, with 17 bases between them. In DNA form, the CDR3 reads TGTGCCAGCAGCCGATCCTGGGGGGGCAGCTCCTACGAGCAGTACTTC. It translates to CASSRSWGGSSYEQYF.

The chain recombines TRBV7-6 with TRBJ2-5; 12 nucleotides match TRBD2. The trim removed 4 bases at V and 1 base at J, leaving 7 bases unmatched. The CDR3 loop spans 17 amino acids. Germline-derived CDR1 and CDR2 are SGHVS and FNYEAQ. CDR3 loop: CASSSSSSGRAQETQYF. CDR3 in DNA: TGTGCCAGCAGCTCCAGTTCTAGCGGGAGGGCCCAAGAGACCCAGTACTTC.

The chain has TRBV7-2 and TRBJ2-2, with 11 nucleotides matching TRBD2. CDR3 length: 16 residues. Trimming took 3 bases from V and 0 from J; bases not matched to a gene: 0. CDR1 is SGHTA and CDR2 is FQGNSA in the germline V gene. The chain's CDR3 is CASSLTSGANTGELFF. For the CDR3, the DNA is TGTGCCAGCAGCTTGACTAGCGGGGCGAACACCGGGGAGCTGTTTTTT.

V gene TRBV6-5 combines with J gene TRBJ1-2; D unclear. Germline V lookup: CDR1 MNHEY, CDR2 SVGAGI. V was cut by 0 bases and J by 1 base, with 6 bases left in between. The CDR3 is made up of 14 amino acids. CDR3 loop: CASSYSQNNYGYTF. CDR3 in DNA: TGTGCCAGCAGTTACTCCCAGAATAACTATGGCTACACCTTC.

CDR3: CATTRDRANTGELFF. The CDR3 DNA follows: TGTGCCACGACCCGGGACAGGGCGAACACCGGGGAGCTGTTTTTT. The gene calls are TRBV15 and TRBJ2-2; 9 nucleotides agree with TRBD1. CDR1 is LNHNV and CDR2 is YYDKDF in the germline V gene (reference sequence). This CDR3 comprises 15 residues. Trimming removed 9 bases from V and 0 bases from J; junction bases left unmatched: 5.

The genes are TRBV4-1 and TRBJ2-7; 8 bases align to TRBD2. From germline, CDR1 is MGHRA and CDR2 YSYEKL. Trimming took 2 bases from V and 7 from J; bases not matched to a gene: 13. The CDR3 length is 16 residues. The CDR3 bases are TGCGCCAGCAGCCAACTTAGACGGGAGGGCCCTGGGGAGCAGTACTTC. This sequence encodes CASSQLRREGPGEQYF.

The gene calls are TRBV6-4 and TRBJ1-1, with 7 nucleotides matching TRBD1. Trimming cost V 5 bases and J 4 bases; bases outside gene matches: 7. Germline assignment: CDR1 MRHNA and CDR2 SNTAGT. There are 14 residues in the CDR3. The CDR3 loop reads CASSLQGSGTEAFF. For the CDR3, the DNA is TGTGCCAGCAGTTTACAGGGGTCGGGCACTGAAGCTTTCTTT.

With respect to this clone: The junction differs from germline at one of its ends, possibly a read error. The rearrangement joins TRBV27 to TRBJ2-7; 9 bases fit TRBD1. Germline V gene sequence: CDR1 MNHEY, CDR2 SMNVEV (reference sequence). The CDR3 runs 13 residues. In nucleotides, the CDR3 is TGTGCCAGCAGCTGGACAGGGGTGTCCGAGCAGTGCTTC. Translating gives CASSWTGVSEQCF.

The chain is built from TRBV7-2 and TRBJ2-6, with a weak D call TRBD2 (5 bases). The CDR3 totals 16 residues. Germline V gene lookup returns CDR1 SGHTA and CDR2 FQGNSA. V lost 4 bases and J lost 0, with 10 bases in between. The CDR3 is CASSSGSGSGANVLTF. The CDR3 DNA sequence: TGTGCCAGCAGCTCCGGAAGCGGCTCTGGGGCCAACGTCCTGACTTTC.

This clone was seen more than once but under ten times. J is TRBJ2-7 and V is TRBV28; D may be TRBD1 (5 bases). Germline CDR1 reads MDHEN; CDR2 reads SYDVKM. Trimming removed 2 bases at V and 5 bases at J, with 10 bases between. The CDR3 sequence is 13 residues long. The CDR3 bases are TGTGCCAGCAGTTTACCGCAGGGCCACGAGCAGTACTTC. This translates into CASSLPQGHEQYF.

The chain links TRBV27 to TRBJ2-1, with a possible D match to TRBD1 (6 bases). V gave up 2 bases and J gave up 2 bases, with 10 bases separating them. CDR1 is MNHEY and CDR2 is SMNVEV in the germline V gene (reference sequence). The CDR3 extends over 15 amino acids. CDR3 DNA sequence: TGTGCCAGCAGTTTACGAAGGGACACCTACAATGAGCAGTTCTTC. It specifies CASSLRRDTYNEQFF.

The chain couples TRBV27 to TRBJ2-7; 10 bases agree with TRBD1. Per germline, CDR1 MNHEY and CDR2 SMNVEV (reference sequence). The CDR3 runs to 15 residues. V lost 6 bases to trimming and J lost 5 bases; unmatched junction nucleotides: 10. CDR3 residues: CASRIFGTGVHEQYF. CDR3 nucleotide sequence: TGTGCCAGCAGAATTTTTGGGACAGGGGTCCACGAGCAGTACTTC.

The count of this clone is one. V gene TRBV28 combines with J gene TRBJ1-4; 11 bases agree with TRBD1. Germline V gene lookup returns CDR1 MDHEN and CDR2 SYDVKM. CDR3 length: 17 residues. V lost 4 bases and J lost 7; bases outside the gene matches: 11. DNA for the CDR3: TGTGCCAGCAGTTCACGGGCGGGGGACAGGGGGAGTGAAAAACTGTTTTTT. Translation gives CASSSRAGDRGSEKLFF.